This T cell receptor (beta chain) was sequenced for a study of blood T cell repertoires in COVID-19. On the study more broadly: The cDNA or gDNA used as material had been derived from T cells, B-cell-depleted T cells, or PBMCs.

V was clipped by 4 bases and J by 2 bases, with 8 bases between them. The CDR3 is 13 amino acids. Per the germline V gene, CDR1 is LNHDA and CDR2 is SQIVND (reference sequence). The assay was immunoSEQ multiplex PCR, and TCRdb's table has in-frame clones only and misses some. The sample has approximately 160,000 clones, 80% seen once; the top ten hold 4.5% to 7.5%. The V gene is TRBV19, the J gene TRBJ1-2, with a tentative D call TRBD1 (5 bases). Specimen: PBMCs or T cells enriched from blood (not recorded which). This clonotype was obtained from a man between 35 and 55 years old who had recovered from COVID-19. CDR3 nucleotides: TGTGCCAGTAGTAGGGAGGGGAACTATGGCTACACCTTC. This encodes CASSREGNYGYTF.